What follows are 25 T cell receptor beta chains derived from one specimen sequenced in a study of low-dose radiotherapy and immunotherapy resistance in tumors. Priming of first-strand cDNA relied on TRAV- and TRBV-specific primers (covering alpha and beta chains). Both a constant-region primer and a V-primer adapter served to amplify TCRs across roughly 20 PCR cycles. From the reads, TCRdb called clonotypes with MiXCR, one entry per CDR3 protein. In the table there are about 100,000 distinct CDR3 sequences, less than 25% of which are singletons. Stated time point: after trial treatment. Documented treatment: LDRT plus nivolumab, ipilimumab, low-dose cyclophosphamide and aspirin (RACIN trial). Material: PBMCs, obtained after low-dose radiotherapy plus immunotherapy. The origin of the receptors is a male donor with prostate cancer.

The sample holds many counts of this clonotype. This CDR3 is CASSHRGYTGELFF. The CDR3 DNA sequence: TGTGCCAGCAGCCACAGGGGCTATACCGGGGAGCTGTTTTTT. The chain combines TRBV25-1 with TRBJ2-2; the match to TRBD1 covers 7 bases. Germline values: CDR1 MGHDK, CDR2 SYGVNS. This CDR3 comprises 14 residues. V gave up 6 bases and J gave up 5 bases; unmatched junction bases: 6.

This clonotype showed up many times. This chain uses TRBV12-3 or TRBV12-4 with TRBJ2-2, with 9 nucleotides matching TRBD1. The ends lost 5 bases at V and 7 bases at J; junction bases unmatched: 5. CDR3 length equals 14 residues. The CDR3 bases are TGTGCCAGCAGTACCCGGACAGGGGACGGGGAGCTGTTTTTT. Protein sequence: CASSTRTGDGELFF.

This clonotype was detected ten times or more. This chain links TRBV11-2 with TRBJ2-7; D may be TRBD1 (6 bases). This CDR3 has 13 residues. The germline V and J ends were trimmed by 7 bases and 7 bases, with 17 bases remaining between them. Germline loops: CDR1 SGHAT, CDR2 FQNNGV. CDR3 nucleotides: TGTGCCAGCACCCTAGACAGGAATTCGGAGCAGTACTTC. This codes for CASTLDRNSEQYF. The complete variable domain, with remaining parts taken from reference TRBV11-2 and TRBJ2-7, reads EAGVAQSPRYKIIEKRQSVAFWCNPISGHATLYWYQQILGQGPKLLIQFQNNGVVDDSQLPKDRFSAERLKGVDSTLKIQPAKLEDSAVYLCASTLDRNSEQYFGPGTRLTVT.

This clonotype was seen many times. This sequence joins TRBV3-1 and TRBJ2-3; D is uncertain. Per germline, CDR1 LGHDT and CDR2 YNNKEL (reference sequence). The length of the CDR3 is 13 residues. The germline V and J ends were trimmed by 0 bases and 6 bases, with 7 bases remaining between them. In DNA, the CDR3 is TGTGCCAGCAGCCAAGAAGTCGGGGATACGCAGTATTTT. Protein product: CASSQEVGDTQYF.

This clonotype was detected only a few times. Given a far larger clone just one base away, this is likely a sequencing read error. The V and J genes are TRBV5-1 and TRBJ2-4; 8 nucleotides match TRBD1. The CDR3 has 14 amino acids. CDR1 SGHRS and CDR2 YFSETQ come from the germline V gene. The V and J ends lost 1 base and 13 bases, in that order; junction bases with no gene match: 10. CDR3 region: CASSLHRGSVEQYF. The DNA of the CDR3 is TGCGCCAGCAGCTTGCACAGGGGGTCGGTTGAGCAGTACTTC.

In this sample, this clonotype turned up many times. This chain links TRBV3-1 with TRBJ2-3, with D unresolved. V gave up 3 bases and J gave up 3 bases, with 13 bases separating them. The germline V gene encodes CDR1 LGHDT and CDR2 YNNKEL (reference sequence). This CDR3 contains 15 residues. CDR3 in DNA: TGTGCCAGCAGCCAGGTCCTTTTACGTACAGATACGCAGTATTTT. It yields the protein CASSQVLLRTDTQYF.

This clonotype was found a few times. This chain uses TRBV5-1 with TRBJ2-3; tentatively, D is TRBD1 or TRBD2 (5 bases each). Trimming removed 5 bases from V and 3 bases from J, with 19 bases in between. CDR1 is SGHRS, CDR2 YFSETQ, per germline. There are 16 residues in the CDR3. The CDR3 loop reads CASSVTGRGRTDTQYF. DNA of the CDR3: TGCGCCAGCAGTGTGACGGGAAGGGGAAGGACAGATACGCAGTATTTT.

This clonotype was observed many times. CDR3 sequence: CSVSAGGETQYF. The CDR3 bases are TGCAGTGTATCGGCAGGCGGAGAGACCCAGTACTTC. V is TRBV20-1 and J is TRBJ2-5; no clear D gene. V shed 7 bases and J shed 4 bases, with 13 bases lying between them. Germline assignment: CDR1 DFQATT and CDR2 SNEGSKA (reference sequence). The CDR3 has 12 amino acids.

This clonotype was seen ten or more times. The chain recombines TRBV4-2 with TRBJ2-3; TRBD2 matches at 8 bases. This CDR3 spans 16 amino acids. Per germline, CDR1 LGHNA and CDR2 YNFKEQ. Trimming cost V 4 bases and J 2 bases; bases outside gene matches: 8. The CDR3 nucleotides are TGTGCCAGCAGCCCCTTGATAGCGGGGTACACAGATACGCAGTATTTT. Its translation is CASSPLIAGYTDTQYF.

This clonotype was seen ten or more times. This chain's CDR3 is CASSFPTRDRGWSDSPLHF. The CDR3 DNA is TGTGCCAGCAGCTTTCCCACCCGGGACAGGGGGTGGTCTGATTCACCCCTCCACTTT. J is TRBJ1-6 and V is TRBV7-8; TRBD1 matches at 11 bases. Germline lookup yields CDR1 SGHVS and CDR2 FQNEAQ. The CDR3 has 19 residues. After removal of 3 bases from V and 8 bases from J, the junction contained 15 bases not matched to a gene.

This clonotype was detected many times. J is TRBJ2-2 and V is TRBV14; D is uncertain. Trimming took off 4 bases at V and 2 bases at J, with 11 bases between the two ends. The germline gives CDR1 SGHDN, CDR2 FVKESK. CDR3 length: 15 amino acids. The chain's CDR3 is CASSRFQDNTGELFF. CDR3 nucleotide sequence: TGTGCCAGCAGCCGGTTCCAGGATAACACCGGGGAGCTGTTTTTT.

As to this clonotype: The DNA is left out, because the CDR3 cannot be placed on it with certainty; the CDR3 is given as TCRdb lists it. The chain has TRBV7-2 and TRBJ2-3; TRBD1, the table's D call, lacks a check against the DNA. The CDR3 is made up of 24 amino acids, end residues included. CDR1 is SGHTA, CDR2 FQGNSA, per germline. CDR3 in amino acids: CASSSRGAGANVLTFGAGTDTQYF.

This clonotype is categorized as medium-sized. The rearrangement links TRBV11-2 to TRBJ2-3; a possible D gene is TRBD1 (5 bases). The length of the CDR3 is 14 residues. Germline V gives CDR1 SGHAT, CDR2 FQNNGV. V was shortened by 2 bases and J by 6 bases, with 12 bases between the two germline ends. The CDR3 reads CASSLTGSRDTQYF. The DNA for the CDR3 is TGTGCCAGCAGCTTAACAGGTTCGCGGGATACGCAGTATTTT. The complete variable domain, with remaining parts taken from reference TRBV11-2 and TRBJ2-3, reads EAGVAQSPRYKIIEKRQSVAFWCNPISGHATLYWYQQILGQGPKLLIQFQNNGVVDDSQLPKDRFSAERLKGVDSTLKIQPAKLEDSAVYLCASSLTGSRDTQYFGPGTRLTVL.

This clonotype came up many times. The genes are TRBV7-8 and TRBJ2-2, with D possibly matching TRBD2 (7 bases). Trimming shortened V by 1 base and J by 5 bases, and 11 bases separated the two germline ends. The CDR3 length is 15 residues. Germline CDR1 and CDR2: SGHVS and FQNEAQ. CDR3 nucleotide sequence: TGTGCCAGCAGCTTAGTGGGGGGGCCGACCGGGGAGCTGTTTTTT. The encoded protein is CASSLVGGPTGELFF.

The sample holds many counts of this clonotype. The rearrangement uses TRBV5-5 and TRBJ1-6; 9 bases map to TRBD1. V lost 2 bases and J lost 10; bases outside the gene matches: 16. The CDR3 totals 18 residues. Germline CDR1 SGHKS, CDR2 YYEKEE (reference sequence). This CDR3 is CASSFQTGQGTLGSPLHF. The CDR3 bases are TGTGCCAGCAGCTTTCAAACGGGACAGGGTACCTTAGGGTCACCCCTCCACTTT.

There are many counts of this clonotype. This rearrangement joins TRBV6-6 to TRBJ2-7; D is uncertain. CDR3 length: 13 amino acids. CDR1 is MNHNY and CDR2 is SVGAGI in the germline V gene (reference sequence). Trimming left V 5 bases short and J 4 bases short, with 12 bases between. Written as DNA, the CDR3 is TGTGCCAGCAGTCCTTCACCCATGTACGAGCAGTACTTC. Its protein is CASSPSPMYEQYF.

The sample holds many counts of this clonotype. The chain combines TRBV29-1 with TRBJ2-7; D is ambiguous. The germline V gene encodes CDR1 SQVTM and CDR2 ANQGSEA. The V and J ends lost 1 base and 1 base respectively, with 8 bases between them. The CDR3 runs to 13 residues. The CDR3 is CSVEVQDSYEQYF. DNA of the CDR3: TGCAGCGTTGAAGTGCAGGATTCCTACGAGCAGTACTTC.

This clonotype has a count of ten or more. The chain uses TRBV30 and TRBJ2-3; weak D call: TRBD2 (5 bases). Germline CDR1 is GTSNPN and CDR2 is SVGIG (reference sequence). The V and J ends lost 2 bases and 3 bases respectively, with 12 bases between them. CDR3 size: 14 residues. As DNA, the CDR3 is TGTGCCTGGAGTCTACACACTAGTACAGATACGCAGTATTTT. The encoded protein is CAWSLHTSTDTQYF. Full variable domain (remainder filled in from reference TRBV30 and TRBJ2-3): SQTIHQWPATLVQPVGSPLSLECTVEGTSNPNLYWYRQAAGRGLQLLFYSVGIGQISSEVPQNLSASRPQDRQFILSSKKLLLSDSGFYLCAWSLHTSTDTQYFGPGTRLTVL.

The chain is built from TRBV29-1 and TRBJ2-5; 9 bases fit TRBD1. The CDR3 spans 15 residues. The V gene end was trimmed by 7 bases and the J gene end by 4 bases; junction bases not matched to a gene: 13. CDR1 and CDR2 (germline): SQVTM, ANQGSEA. This CDR3 reads CSGKEGQGGSETQYF. In DNA form, the CDR3 reads TGCAGCGGGAAGGAGGGACAGGGAGGGTCAGAGACCCAGTACTTC.

At least ten counts were recorded for this clonotype. J is TRBJ2-2 and V is TRBV5-4; D may be TRBD1 (5 bases). The CDR3 loop spans 17 amino acids. In germline, CDR1 is SGHNT, CDR2 YYREEE (reference sequence). V was shortened by 4 bases and J by 5 bases, with 21 bases between the two germline ends. The CDR3 DNA reads TGTGCCAGCAGCGCAGAGACGACAGCCCGACGGACCGGGGAGCTGTTTTTT. It is translated as CASSAETTARRTGELFF.

This clonotype was found many times. The rearrangement uses TRBV7-2 and TRBJ2-7; 9 bases line up with TRBD2. Trimming cost V 4 bases and J 2 bases; bases outside gene matches: 6. The germline V gene has CDR1 SGHTA and CDR2 FQGNSA. The CDR3 sequence is 15 residues long. The CDR3 here is CASSSQRGATYEQYF. In DNA form, the CDR3 reads TGTGCCAGCAGCTCCCAGCGGGGGGCCACCTACGAGCAGTACTTC.

The V gene is TRBV3-1, the J gene TRBJ1-2, with 11 positions matching TRBD1. Trimming removed 8 bases from V and 7 bases from J; junction bases left unmatched: 9. The CDR3 totals 14 residues. Germline assignment: CDR1 LGHDT and CDR2 YNNKEL (reference sequence). The CDR3 is CASRGQGVYGGYTF. In DNA form, the CDR3 reads TGTGCCAGCCGGGGACAGGGGGTCTACGGTGGCTACACCTTC.

This clonotype was counted at least ten times. V is TRBV30 and J is TRBJ1-1; D ambiguous. The CDR3 is 13 residues long. V was trimmed by 0 bases and J by 5 bases, leaving 10 bases between them. The germline V gene has CDR1 GTSNPN and CDR2 SVGIG (reference sequence). The CDR3 nucleotides read TGTGCCTGGAGTGTAGGACGTGGGACTGAAGCTTTCTTT. Translating it yields CAWSVGRGTEAFF.

This clonotype was found many times. The V and J genes are TRBV6-2 or TRBV6-3 and TRBJ2-2; tentatively, D is TRBD1 (6 bases). CDR1 MNHEY and CDR2 SVGEGT come from the germline V gene. V was shortened by 6 bases and J by 5 bases, with 10 bases between the two germline ends. The length of the CDR3 is 13 residues. The CDR3 loop is CASRERGTGELFF. CDR3 DNA: TGTGCCAGCAGAGAGAGGGGGACCGGGGAGCTGTTTTTT.

This clonotype showed up many times. J is TRBJ2-7 and V is TRBV6-1, with 8 bases matching TRBD2. This CDR3 is built from 16 residues. The V gene end was trimmed by 7 bases and the J gene end by 0 bases; junction bases not matched to a gene: 11. From germline, CDR1 is MNHNS and CDR2 SASEGT. CDR3 DNA: TGTGCCAGCATGAACGCCGGGAGGGTAATCTCCTACGAGCAGTACTTC. Encoded protein: CASMNAGRVISYEQYF.